The rows below give T cell receptor beta chains drawn from one sample of a study of cytomegalovirus exposure and HLA in healthy donors. Clones were read by immunoSEQ multiplex PCR, and TCRdb kept only the in-frame ones, dropping some. This table has fewer than 45,000 clones, approximately 70% appearing once. Input material: PBMCs. These receptors all come from a man aged 35 to 55 in good health and CMV-seronegative. Each CDR3 is given without its conserved first and last residue.

V	J	CDR3
TRBV6-1	TRBJ1-6	ASTLDRGYNSPLH
TRBV30	TRBJ2-3	ALAGTRFTDTQY
TRBV7-8	TRBJ2-7	ASSSWGQGSYEQY
TRBV28	TRBJ1-2	ASKTGTGQGYT
TRBV6-5	TRBJ1-1	ASSADSYTEAF
TRBV5-1	TRBJ1-1	ASSLEAREGAEAF
TRBV5-1	TRBJ2-5	ASSPVRGSQETQY
TRBV7-6	TRBJ2-1	ASSQPGTSEATPF
TRBV5-8	TRBJ2-7	ASSLTGGAYEQY
TRBV5-4	TRBJ1-2	ASSLRGGFGGYT
TRBV5-1	TRBJ2-5	ASSSGGETQY
TRBV5-1	TRBJ1-1	ASSLEGTSNTEAF
TRBV13	TRBJ2-7	ASSPVWGHEQY
TRBV11-2	TRBJ2-7	ASSSQDSPYEQY
TRBV30	TRBJ2-2	AWSATTGLNTGELF
TRBV11-3	TRBJ1-4	ASSSGSDEKLF
TRBV5-6	TRBJ1-1	ASSLGRPEAF
TRBV19	TRBJ1-3	ASRQASGNTIY
TRBV30	TRBJ1-5	AWSVRSVGGRTSQPQH
TRBV6-5	TRBJ2-1	ASSYSRNNEQF
TRBV14	TRBJ1-1	ASSLASMNTEAF
TRBV7-2	TRBJ1-2	ASSLTFEGWGYT
TRBV4-3	TRBJ2-3	ASSPGYRGTDTQY
TRBV23-1	TRBJ1-1	ASSQTGDYTEAF
TRBV5-6	TRBJ2-5	ASSSGGTQETQY
TRBV29-1	TRBJ1-1	SERQGGRTEAF
TRBV7-2	TRBJ2-1	ASSLDGPQQF
TRBV30	TRBJ1-5	AWGQGVGQPQH
TRBV6-6	TRBJ2-1	ASSLSDNEQF
TRBV4-2	TRBJ2-3	ASSQGAGSSTDTQY
TRBV6-1	TRBJ2-1	ASILQDYNEQF
TRBV4-1	TRBJ2-1	ASSQVLSGGPNNEQF
TRBV11-3	TRBJ2-1	ASSRGGINEQF
TRBV5-6	TRBJ2-7	ASSWTGLPYEQY
TRBV6-5	TRBJ1-1	ASSPDRDTEAF
TRBV2	TRBJ2-1	ASSEVQTEQF
TRBV29-1	TRBJ2-1	SVGSNRGVNEQF
TRBV28	TRBJ2-7	ASRTGNHEQY
TRBV7-9	TRBJ1-2	SLERFTYGYT
TRBV7-6	TRBJ1-2	ASSLNRNYGYT
TRBV7-9	TRBJ1-6	ASSSERSSPLH
TRBV4-1	TRBJ2-1	ASSQEGLAGSAYNEQF
TRBV2	TRBJ2-3	ASKILDTQY